These 6 T cell receptor beta chains came from one sample sequenced in a study of T cell responses to AZD1222 COVID-19 vaccine. Profiling relied on immunoSEQ multiplex PCR, and the TCRdb table lists in-frame clones only, not all of them. The sample includes about 81,000 clones, 90% of them seen just once. The sample consisted of peripheral blood, taken 28 days after the second AZD1222 dose. The receptors derive from an adult who received the AZD1222 COVID-19 vaccine.

V and J are TRBV28 and TRBJ1-4; D possibly corresponds to TRBD1 (5 bases). Trimming left V 4 bases short and J 1 base short, with 13 bases between. CDR3 size: 16 residues. The germline gives CDR1 MDHEN, CDR2 SYDVKM. The CDR3 DNA follows: TGTGCCAGCAGTTCCAACCGGGACGGAACTAATGAAAAACTGTTTTTT. Encoded protein: CASSSNRDGTNEKLFF.

The DNA of the CDR3 is TGTGCCAGCAGCGATAGACTAGCCGGGGAAGATACGCAGTATTTT. Protein product: CASSDRLAGEDTQYF. The chain is built from TRBV3-1 (or the pseudogene TRBV3-2) and TRBJ2-3; TRBD2 matches at 7 bases. CDR3 length equals 15 residues. V gave up 5 bases and J gave up 5 bases; unmatched junction bases: 10. CDR1 LGHDT and CDR2 YNNKEL come from the germline V gene (reference sequence).

The gene calls are TRBV5-4 and TRBJ1-1; TRBD1 is a possible D gene (6 bases). Looked up from germline, CDR1 is SGHNT and CDR2 is YYREEE (reference sequence). V was pared by 0 bases and J by 7 bases, with 13 bases between. The CDR3 is 14 amino acids. This chain's CDR3 is CASSLASRGVEAFF. The CDR3 DNA follows: TGTGCCAGCAGCTTGGCCTCAAGGGGGGTTGAAGCTTTCTTT.

This chain connects TRBV28 to TRBJ2-5; 9 nucleotides line up with TRBD1. Germline V gene sequence: CDR1 MDHEN, CDR2 SYDVKM. Trimming cost V 6 bases and J 4 bases; bases outside gene matches: 3. The CDR3 contains 13 residues. CDR3 amino acids: CASRQGAGETQYF. The CDR3 coding sequence is TGTGCCAGCAGACAGGGGGCGGGAGAGACCCAGTACTTC. The variable domain in full, completed from reference TRBV28 and TRBJ2-5, reads DVKVTQSSRYLVKRTGEKVFLECVQDMDHENMFWYRQDPGLGLRLIYFSYDVKMKEKGDIPEGYSVSREKKERFSLILESASTNQTSMYLCASRQGAGETQYFGPGTRLLVL.

The chain links TRBV7-5 to TRBJ2-5; TRBD1, as called in the table, went unchecked against the DNA. TRBV7-5 is a recognized pseudogene. The CDR3 spans 18 residues. This chain's CDR3 is CARSSRKTDRGEQETQYF. In nucleotides, the CDR3 is TGTGCCAGAAGCTCCCGAAAAACGGACAGGGGGGAACAAGAGACCCAGTACTTC.

In this sample, this clone turned up once. This chain uses TRBV2 with TRBJ1-5; TRBD1 matches at 9 bases. Trimming took 6 bases from V and 4 from J; bases not matched to a gene: 16. The V gene's germline CDR1 is SNHLY and CDR2 FYNNEI. This CDR3 contains 18 residues. The CDR3 spells CASRPIPGQGASNQPQHF. CDR3 coding DNA: TGTGCCAGCAGGCCTATTCCGGGACAGGGTGCTTCGAATCAGCCCCAGCATTTT.